The 14 T cell receptor beta chains below were found in one sample sequenced in a study of T cells expressing NK-cell markers. TCRdb reprocessed the 5' RACE reads; each CDR3 protein has one entry and no DNA is given. Its table records a few hundred thousand distinct CDR3 sequences. The sample taken for sequencing was blood T cells: a sorted CD56 or NKG2C T cell subset, CD4+ or CD8+ T cells, or bulk PBMC T cells (not recorded which). Receptors originate from a woman aged 45-59 years in good health.

This chain joins TRBV12-3 or TRBV12-4 and TRBJ1-3. The length of the CDR3 is 17 residues. The CDR3 here is CASSLEAGESSGNTIYF.

The CDR3 is CASSGLNNEQFF. The gene calls are TRBV9 and TRBJ2-1. Germline loops: CDR1 SGDLS, CDR2 YYNGEE. This CDR3 spans 12 amino acids. The whole variable domain, remainder taken from reference TRBV9 and TRBJ2-1, is DSGVTQTPKHLITATGQRVTLRCSPRSGDLSVYWYQQSLDQGLQFLIQYYNGEERAKGNILERFSAQQFPDLHSELNLSSLELGDSALYFCASSGLNNEQFFGPGTRLTVL.

The V and J genes are TRBV5-1 and TRBJ2-1; TCRdb selects TRBD2, and the lack of DNA leaves this call unchecked. The CDR3 spans 17 residues. Germline V CDR1 and CDR2: SGHRS, YFSETQ. This CDR3 is CASSFPSTSGRASDQFF.

The CDR3 region is CASSLFTSGAGELFF. The chain joins TRBV7-7 to TRBJ2-2; TCRdb proposes TRBD2, but this gene call is untestable without DNA. This CDR3 has 15 residues. The germline gives CDR1 SSHAT, CDR2 FNYEAQ (reference sequence).

The V call is TRBV7-9, the J call TRBJ2-5; TCRdb's D call, TRBD1, is unchecked because there is no DNA. The CDR3 runs to 15 residues. Germline lookup yields CDR1 SEHNR and CDR2 FQNEAQ (reference sequence). The CDR3 loop reads CASDSWGSFQETQYF.

This chain links TRBV24-1 with TRBJ1-5; TCRdb picks TRBD1, but there is no DNA to check that call. This CDR3 comprises 14 residues. CDR1 is KGHDR, CDR2 SFDVKD, per germline. This CDR3 is CATSDSGGAQPQHF.

The V gene is TRBV12-3 or TRBV12-4, the J gene TRBJ2-3; without DNA, the TCRdb call of TRBD2 cannot be checked. The CDR3 runs 16 residues. This CDR3 reads CASSLVGSGYTDTQYF.

The chain links TRBV7-9 to TRBJ1-4; TCRdb calls TRBD1, which cannot be checked without DNA. Germline CDR1 SEHNR, CDR2 FQNEAQ (reference sequence). The CDR3 is 15 residues long. The CDR3 is CASSGGHTTNEKLFF.

J is TRBJ2-2 and V is TRBV12-3 or TRBV12-4; the D gene TCRdb calls, TRBD2, cannot be checked with no DNA. The CDR3 has 12 amino acids. CDR3 residues: CASRQRDAELFF.

The chain recombines TRBV5-1 with TRBJ1-3. The CDR3 covers 16 residues. In germline, CDR1 is SGHRS, CDR2 YFSETQ. CDR3 amino acids: CASSLAGEKFGNTIYF.

This sequence joins TRBV11-2 and TRBJ1-1; the TCRdb D gene call, TRBD1, has no DNA to confirm it. The CDR3 runs 15 residues. Per the germline V gene, CDR1 is SGHAT and CDR2 is FQNNGV. The CDR3 sequence: CASSLLRTPNTEAFF.

The gene calls are TRBV11-2 and TRBJ1-1. Looked up from germline, CDR1 is SGHAT and CDR2 is FQNNGV. The CDR3 is 14 residues long. CDR3 region: CASSPLGGFDEAFF.

This chain uses TRBV12-3 or TRBV12-4 with TRBJ1-2; TCRdb picks TRBD1, but there is no DNA to check that call. This CDR3 is 12 amino acids long. The CDR3 loop is CASSGTGLGYTF.

The V call is TRBV29-1, the J call TRBJ2-1. This CDR3 is 11 amino acids long. CDR1 is SQVTM and CDR2 is ANQGSEA in the germline V gene. CDR3 amino acids: CSVVMSYEQFF.